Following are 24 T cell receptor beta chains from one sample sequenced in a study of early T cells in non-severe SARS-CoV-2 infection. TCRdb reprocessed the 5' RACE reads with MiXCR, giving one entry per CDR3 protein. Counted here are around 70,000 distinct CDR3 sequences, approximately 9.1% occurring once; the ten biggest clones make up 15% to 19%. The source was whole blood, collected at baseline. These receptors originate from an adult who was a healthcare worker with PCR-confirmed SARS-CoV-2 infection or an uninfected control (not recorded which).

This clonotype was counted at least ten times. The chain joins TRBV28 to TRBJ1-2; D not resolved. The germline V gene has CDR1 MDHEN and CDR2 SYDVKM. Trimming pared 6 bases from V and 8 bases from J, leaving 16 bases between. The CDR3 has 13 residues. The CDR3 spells CASSGNGIVGYTF. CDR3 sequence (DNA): TGTGCCAGCAGCGGGAACGGCATCGTCGGCTACACCTTC.

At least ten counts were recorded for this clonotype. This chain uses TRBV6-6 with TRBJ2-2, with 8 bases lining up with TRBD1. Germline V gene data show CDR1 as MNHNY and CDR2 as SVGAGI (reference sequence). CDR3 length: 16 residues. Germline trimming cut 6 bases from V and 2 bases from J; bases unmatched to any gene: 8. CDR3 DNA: TGTGCCAGCAGACCTAGGACAGGGCAAAACACCGGGGAGCTGTTTTTT. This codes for CASRPRTGQNTGELFF.

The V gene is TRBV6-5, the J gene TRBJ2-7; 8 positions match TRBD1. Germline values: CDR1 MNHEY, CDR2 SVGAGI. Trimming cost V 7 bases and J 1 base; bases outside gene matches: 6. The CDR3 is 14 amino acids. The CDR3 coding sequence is TGTGCCAGCAATGCTGGACAGGGATCCTACGAGCAGTACTTC. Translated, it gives CASNAGQGSYEQYF.

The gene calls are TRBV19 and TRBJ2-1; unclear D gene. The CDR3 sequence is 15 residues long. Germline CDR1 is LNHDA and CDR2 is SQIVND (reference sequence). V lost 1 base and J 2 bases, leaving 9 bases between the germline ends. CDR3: CASSIVSSPYNEQFF. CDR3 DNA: TGTGCCAGTAGTATAGTCAGCTCTCCCTACAATGAGCAGTTCTTC.

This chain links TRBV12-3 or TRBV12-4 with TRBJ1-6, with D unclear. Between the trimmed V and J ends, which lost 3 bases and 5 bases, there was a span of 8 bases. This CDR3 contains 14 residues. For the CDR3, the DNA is TGTGCCAGCAGTTTTTTGCAGAATAATTCACCCCTCCACTTT. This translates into CASSFLQNNSPLHF.

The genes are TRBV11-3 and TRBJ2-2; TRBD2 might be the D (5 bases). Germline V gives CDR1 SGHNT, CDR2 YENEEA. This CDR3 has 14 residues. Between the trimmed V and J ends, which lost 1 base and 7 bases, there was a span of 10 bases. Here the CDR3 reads CASSLGGPIGELFF. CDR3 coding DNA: TGTGCCAGCAGCTTAGGAGGGCCAATCGGGGAGCTGTTTTTT. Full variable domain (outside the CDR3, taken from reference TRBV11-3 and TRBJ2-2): EAGVVQSPRYKIIEKKQPVAFWCNPISGHNTLYWYLQNLGQGPELLIRYENEEAVDDSQLPKDRFSAERLKGVDSTLKIQPAELGDSAVYLCASSLGGPIGELFFGEGSRLTVL.

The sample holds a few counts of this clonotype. CDR3 sequence (DNA): TGTGCCACCAGTGATGTCCGGGACCCCCAGCCCCAGCATTTT. Protein sequence: CATSDVRDPQPQHF. This chain links TRBV24-1 with TRBJ1-5, with D possibly matching TRBD1 (5 bases). This CDR3 spans 14 amino acids. With 3 bases removed from V and 7 bases from J, the gap between germline ends came to 12 bases. Germline V lookup: CDR1 KGHDR, CDR2 SFDVKD.

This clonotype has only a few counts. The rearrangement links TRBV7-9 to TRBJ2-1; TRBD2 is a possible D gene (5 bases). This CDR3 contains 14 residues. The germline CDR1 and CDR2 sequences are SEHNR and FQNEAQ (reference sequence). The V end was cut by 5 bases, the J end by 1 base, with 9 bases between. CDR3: CASSPDSSYNEQFF. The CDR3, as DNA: TGTGCCAGCAGCCCGGACTCATCCTACAATGAGCAGTTCTTC.

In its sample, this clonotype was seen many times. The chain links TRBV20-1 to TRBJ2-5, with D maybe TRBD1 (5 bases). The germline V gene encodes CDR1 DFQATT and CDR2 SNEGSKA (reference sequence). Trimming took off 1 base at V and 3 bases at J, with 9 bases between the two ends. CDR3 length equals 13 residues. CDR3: CSARAAGKETQYF. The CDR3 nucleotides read TGCAGTGCTAGAGCGGCAGGGAAAGAGACCCAGTACTTC.

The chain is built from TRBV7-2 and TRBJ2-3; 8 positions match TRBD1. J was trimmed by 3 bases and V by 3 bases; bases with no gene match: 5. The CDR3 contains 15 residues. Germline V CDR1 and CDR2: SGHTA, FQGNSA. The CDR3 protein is CASSFRQGRTDTQYF. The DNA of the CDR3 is TGTGCCAGCAGCTTTAGACAGGGGAGGACAGATACGCAGTATTTT.

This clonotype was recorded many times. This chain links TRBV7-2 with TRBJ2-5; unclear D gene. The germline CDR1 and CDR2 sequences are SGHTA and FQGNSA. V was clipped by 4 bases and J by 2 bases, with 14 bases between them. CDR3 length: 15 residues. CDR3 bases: TGTGCCAGCAGCTCAAGAGTCAGTCGACAAGAGACCCAGTACTTC. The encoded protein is CASSSRVSRQETQYF.

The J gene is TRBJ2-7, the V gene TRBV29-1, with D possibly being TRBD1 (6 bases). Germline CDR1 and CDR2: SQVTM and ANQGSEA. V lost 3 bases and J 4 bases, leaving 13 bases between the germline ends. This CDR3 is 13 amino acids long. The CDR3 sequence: CSVDDRWIYEQYF. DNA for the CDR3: TGCAGCGTTGATGACAGGTGGATTTACGAGCAGTACTTC.

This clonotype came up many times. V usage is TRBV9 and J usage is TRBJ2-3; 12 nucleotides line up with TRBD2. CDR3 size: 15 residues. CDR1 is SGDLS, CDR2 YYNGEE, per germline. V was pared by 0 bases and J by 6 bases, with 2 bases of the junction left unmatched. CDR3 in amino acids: CASSVGLAGVDTQYF. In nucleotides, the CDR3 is TGTGCCAGCAGCGTAGGACTAGCGGGAGTCGATACGCAGTATTTT.

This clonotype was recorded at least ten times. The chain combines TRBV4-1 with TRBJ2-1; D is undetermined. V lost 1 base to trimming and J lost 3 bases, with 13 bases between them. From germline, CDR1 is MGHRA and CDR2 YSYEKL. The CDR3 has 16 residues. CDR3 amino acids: CASSQVDLVNYNEQFF. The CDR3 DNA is TGCGCCAGCAGCCAAGTAGATCTAGTGAACTACAATGAGCAGTTCTTC.

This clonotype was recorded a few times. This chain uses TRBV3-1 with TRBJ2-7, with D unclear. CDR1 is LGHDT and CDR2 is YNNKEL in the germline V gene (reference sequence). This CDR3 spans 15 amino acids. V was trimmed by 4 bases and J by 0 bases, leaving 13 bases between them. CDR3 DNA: TGTGCCAGCAGCCCCCCTTGGGCGAACTCCTACGAGCAGTACTTC. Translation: CASSPPWANSYEQYF.

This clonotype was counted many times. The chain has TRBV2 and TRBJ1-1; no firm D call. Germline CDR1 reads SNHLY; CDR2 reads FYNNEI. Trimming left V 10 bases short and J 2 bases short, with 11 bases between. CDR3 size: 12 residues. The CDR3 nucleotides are TGTGCCACCCTTCGGGAAAACACTGAAGCTTTCTTT. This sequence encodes CATLRENTEAFF.

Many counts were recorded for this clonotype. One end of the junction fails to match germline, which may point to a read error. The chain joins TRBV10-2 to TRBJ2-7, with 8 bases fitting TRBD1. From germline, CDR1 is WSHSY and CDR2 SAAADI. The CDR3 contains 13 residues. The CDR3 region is CASSTGTGLEQYF. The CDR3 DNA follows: TGCGCCAGCAGTACCGGGACAGGCCTCGAGCAGTACTTT.

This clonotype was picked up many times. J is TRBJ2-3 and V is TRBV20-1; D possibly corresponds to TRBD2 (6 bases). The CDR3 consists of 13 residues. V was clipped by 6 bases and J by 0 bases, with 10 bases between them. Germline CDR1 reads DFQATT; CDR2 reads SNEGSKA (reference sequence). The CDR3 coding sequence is TGCAGTGCACCGGGACTGAGCACAGATACGCAGTATTTT. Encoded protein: CSAPGLSTDTQYF.

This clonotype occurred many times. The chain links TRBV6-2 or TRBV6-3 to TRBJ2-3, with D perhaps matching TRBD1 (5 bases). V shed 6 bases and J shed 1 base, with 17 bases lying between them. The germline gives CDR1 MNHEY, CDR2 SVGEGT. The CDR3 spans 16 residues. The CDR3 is CASSQATGRGTDTQYF. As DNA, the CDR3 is TGTGCCAGCAGCCAGGCTACAGGACGCGGCACAGATACGCAGTATTTT.

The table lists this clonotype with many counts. In DNA, the CDR3 is TGTGCCAGCAGGACTAGCGGGAGCACCGGGGAGCTGTTTTTT. Translating it yields CASRTSGSTGELFF. This chain joins TRBV12-3 or TRBV12-4 and TRBJ2-2, with TRBD2 identical over 12 bases. The length of the CDR3 is 14 residues. Trimming removed 6 bases from V and 4 bases from J; junction bases left unmatched: 0.

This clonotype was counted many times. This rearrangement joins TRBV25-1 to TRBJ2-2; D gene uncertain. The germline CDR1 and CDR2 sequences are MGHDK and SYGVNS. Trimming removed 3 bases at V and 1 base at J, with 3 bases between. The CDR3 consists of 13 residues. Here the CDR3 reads CASSDRNTGELFF. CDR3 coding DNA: TGTGCCAGCAGTGACAGGAACACCGGGGAGCTGTTTTTT.

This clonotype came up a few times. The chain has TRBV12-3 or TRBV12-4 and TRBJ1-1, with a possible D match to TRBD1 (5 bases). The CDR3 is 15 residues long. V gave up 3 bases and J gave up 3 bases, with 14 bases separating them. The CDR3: CASSFLAGSYTEAFF. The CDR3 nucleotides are TGTGCCAGCAGTTTCCTGGCAGGGTCATACACTGAAGCTTTCTTT.

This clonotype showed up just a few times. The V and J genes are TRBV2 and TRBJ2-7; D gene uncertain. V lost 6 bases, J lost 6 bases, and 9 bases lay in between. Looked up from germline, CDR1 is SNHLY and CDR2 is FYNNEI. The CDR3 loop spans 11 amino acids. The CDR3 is CASSPIGEQYF. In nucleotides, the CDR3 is TGTGCCAGCAGCCCTATAGGCGAGCAGTACTTC.

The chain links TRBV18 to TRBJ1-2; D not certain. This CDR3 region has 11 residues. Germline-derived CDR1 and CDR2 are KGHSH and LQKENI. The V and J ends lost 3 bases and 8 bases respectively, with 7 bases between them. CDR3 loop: CASSPNTGYTF. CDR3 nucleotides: TGTGCCAGCTCACCGAATACCGGCTACACCTTC.